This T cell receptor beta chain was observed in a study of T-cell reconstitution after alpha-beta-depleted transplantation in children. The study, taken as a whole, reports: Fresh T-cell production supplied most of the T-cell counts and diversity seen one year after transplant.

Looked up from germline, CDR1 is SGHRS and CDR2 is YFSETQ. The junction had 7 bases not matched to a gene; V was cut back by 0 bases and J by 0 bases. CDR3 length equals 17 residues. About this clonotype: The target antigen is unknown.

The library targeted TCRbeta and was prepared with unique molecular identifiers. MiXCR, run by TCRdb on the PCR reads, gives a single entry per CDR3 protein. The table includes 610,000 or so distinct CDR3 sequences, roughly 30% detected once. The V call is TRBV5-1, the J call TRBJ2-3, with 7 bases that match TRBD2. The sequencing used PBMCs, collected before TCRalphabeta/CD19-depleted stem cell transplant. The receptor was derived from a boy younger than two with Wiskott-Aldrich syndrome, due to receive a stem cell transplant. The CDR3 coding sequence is TGCGCCAGCAGCTTGGGGGCTAGCGGAACTAGCACAGATACGCAGTATTTT. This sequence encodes CASSLGASGTSTDTQYF.